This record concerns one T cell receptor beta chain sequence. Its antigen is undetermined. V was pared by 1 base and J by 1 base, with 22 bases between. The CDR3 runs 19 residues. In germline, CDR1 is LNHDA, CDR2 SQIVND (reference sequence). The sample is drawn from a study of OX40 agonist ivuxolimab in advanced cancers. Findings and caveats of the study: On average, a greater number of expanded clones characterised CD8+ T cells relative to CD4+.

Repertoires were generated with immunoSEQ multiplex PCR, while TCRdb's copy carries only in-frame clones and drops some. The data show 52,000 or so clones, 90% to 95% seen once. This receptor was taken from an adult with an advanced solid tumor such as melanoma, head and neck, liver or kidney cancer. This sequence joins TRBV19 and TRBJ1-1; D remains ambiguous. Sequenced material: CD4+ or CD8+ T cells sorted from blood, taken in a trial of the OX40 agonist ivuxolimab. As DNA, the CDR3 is TGTGCCAGTAGTATAGGGTATTCGATTTATGCGGACGAGAACACTGAAGCTTTCTTT. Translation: CASSIGYSIYADENTEAFF. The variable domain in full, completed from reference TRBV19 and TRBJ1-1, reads DGGITQSPKYLFRKEGQNVTLSCEQNLNHDAMYWYRQDPGQGLRLIYYSQIVNDFQKGDIAEGYSVSREKKESFPLTVTSAQKNPTAFYLCASSIGYSIYADENTEAFFGQGTRLTVV.